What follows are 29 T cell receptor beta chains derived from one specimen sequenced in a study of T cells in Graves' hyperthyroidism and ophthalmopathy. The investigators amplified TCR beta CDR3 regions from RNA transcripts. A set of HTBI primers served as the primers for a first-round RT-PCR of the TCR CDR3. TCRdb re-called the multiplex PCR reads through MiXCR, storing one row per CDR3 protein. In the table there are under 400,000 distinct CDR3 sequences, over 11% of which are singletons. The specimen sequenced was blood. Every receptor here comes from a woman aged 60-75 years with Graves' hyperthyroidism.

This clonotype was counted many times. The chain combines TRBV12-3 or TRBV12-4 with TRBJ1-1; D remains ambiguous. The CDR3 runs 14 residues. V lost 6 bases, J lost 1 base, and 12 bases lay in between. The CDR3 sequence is CASSHPPENTEAFF. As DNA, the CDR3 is TGTGCCAGCAGCCACCCTCCGGAGAACACTGAAGCTTTCTTT.

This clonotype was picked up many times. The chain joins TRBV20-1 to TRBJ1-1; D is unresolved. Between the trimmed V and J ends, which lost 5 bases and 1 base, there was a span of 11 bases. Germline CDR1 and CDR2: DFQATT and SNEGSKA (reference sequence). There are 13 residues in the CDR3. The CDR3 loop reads CSASISTNTEAFF. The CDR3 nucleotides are TGCAGTGCTTCCATTTCTACGAACACTGAAGCTTTCTTT.

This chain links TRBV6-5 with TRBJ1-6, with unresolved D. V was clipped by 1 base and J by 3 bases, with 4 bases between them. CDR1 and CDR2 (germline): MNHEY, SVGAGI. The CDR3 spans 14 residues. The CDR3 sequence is CASSYFSYNSPLHF. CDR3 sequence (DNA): TGTGCCAGCAGTTACTTCAGCTATAATTCACCCCTCCACTTT.

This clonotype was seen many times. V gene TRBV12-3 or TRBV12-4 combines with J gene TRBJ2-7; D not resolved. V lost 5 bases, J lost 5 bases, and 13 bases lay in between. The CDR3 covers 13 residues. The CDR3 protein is CASSPIQADEQYF. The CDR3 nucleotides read TGTGCCAGCAGTCCCATCCAGGCGGACGAGCAGTACTTC.

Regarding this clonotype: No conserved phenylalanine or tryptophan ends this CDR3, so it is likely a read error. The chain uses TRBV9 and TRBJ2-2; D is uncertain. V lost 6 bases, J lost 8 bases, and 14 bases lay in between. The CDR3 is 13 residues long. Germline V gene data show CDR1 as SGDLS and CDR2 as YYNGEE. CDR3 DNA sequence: TGTGCCAGCACCTCAGCCTTCTCTGGGGAGCTGTTTCTT. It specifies CASTSAFSGELFL.

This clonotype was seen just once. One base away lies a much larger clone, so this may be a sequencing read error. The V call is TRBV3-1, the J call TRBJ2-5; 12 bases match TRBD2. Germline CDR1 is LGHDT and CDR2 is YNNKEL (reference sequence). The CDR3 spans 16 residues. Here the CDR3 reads CASRDGLAGPQETQCF. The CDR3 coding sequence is TGTGCCAGCAGGGACGGACTAGCGGGACCACAAGAGACCCAGTGCTTC.

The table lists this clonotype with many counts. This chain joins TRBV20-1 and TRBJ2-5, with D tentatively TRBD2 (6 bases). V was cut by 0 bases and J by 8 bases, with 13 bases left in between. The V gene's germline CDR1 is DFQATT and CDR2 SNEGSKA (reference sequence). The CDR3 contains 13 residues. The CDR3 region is CSARDLPGSTQYF. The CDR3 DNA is TGCAGTGCTAGAGATCTGCCCGGGAGCACCCAGTACTTC.

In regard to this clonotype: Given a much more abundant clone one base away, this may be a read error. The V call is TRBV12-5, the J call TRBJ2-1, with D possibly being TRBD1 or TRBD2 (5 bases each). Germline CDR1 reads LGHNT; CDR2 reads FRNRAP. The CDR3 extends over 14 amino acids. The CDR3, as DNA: TGTGCTAGTGGTTCCACCGGGACGGACAATGAGCAGCTCTTC. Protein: CASGSTGTDNEQLF.

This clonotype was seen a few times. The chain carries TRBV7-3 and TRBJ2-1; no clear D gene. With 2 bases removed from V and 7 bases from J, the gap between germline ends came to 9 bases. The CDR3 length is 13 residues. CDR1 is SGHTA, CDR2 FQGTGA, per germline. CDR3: CASSLVRDNEQFF. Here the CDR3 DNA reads TGTGCCAGCAGCTTAGTTAGAGATAATGAGCAGTTCTTC.

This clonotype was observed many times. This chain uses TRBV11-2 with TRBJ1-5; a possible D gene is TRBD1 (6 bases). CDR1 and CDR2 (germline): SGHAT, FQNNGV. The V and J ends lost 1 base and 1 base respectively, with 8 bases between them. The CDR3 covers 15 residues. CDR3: CASSLGGRSNQPQHF. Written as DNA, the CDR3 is TGTGCCAGCAGCTTAGGGGGGCGAAGCAATCAGCCCCAGCATTTT.

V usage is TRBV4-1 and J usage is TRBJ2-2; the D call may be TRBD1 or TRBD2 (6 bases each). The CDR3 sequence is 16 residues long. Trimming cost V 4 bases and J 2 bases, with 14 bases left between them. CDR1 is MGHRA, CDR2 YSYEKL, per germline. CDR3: CASSRGVGGNTGELFF. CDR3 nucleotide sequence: TGCGCCAGCAGCCGGGGTGTGGGGGGCAACACCGGGGAGCTGTTTTTT.

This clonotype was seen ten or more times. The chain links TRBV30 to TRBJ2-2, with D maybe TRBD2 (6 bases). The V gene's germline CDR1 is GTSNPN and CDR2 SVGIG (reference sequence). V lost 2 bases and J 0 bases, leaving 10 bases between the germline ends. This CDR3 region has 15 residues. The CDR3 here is CAWSSGGTNTGELFF. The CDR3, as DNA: TGTGCCTGGAGTAGTGGCGGGACGAACACCGGGGAGCTGTTTTTT. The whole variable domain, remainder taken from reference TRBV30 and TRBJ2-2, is SQTIHQWPATLVQPVGSPLSLECTVEGTSNPNLYWYRQAAGRGLQLLFYSVGIGQISSEVPQNLSASRPQDRQFILSSKKLLLSDSGFYLCAWSSGGTNTGELFFGEGSRLTVL.

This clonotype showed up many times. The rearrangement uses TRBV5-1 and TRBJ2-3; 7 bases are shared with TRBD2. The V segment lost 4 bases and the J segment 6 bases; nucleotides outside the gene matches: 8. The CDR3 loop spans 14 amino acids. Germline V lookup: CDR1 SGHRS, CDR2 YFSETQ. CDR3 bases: TGCGCCAGCAGCGCGAGCGGGATGATGGATACGCAGTATTTT. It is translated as CASSASGMMDTQYF.

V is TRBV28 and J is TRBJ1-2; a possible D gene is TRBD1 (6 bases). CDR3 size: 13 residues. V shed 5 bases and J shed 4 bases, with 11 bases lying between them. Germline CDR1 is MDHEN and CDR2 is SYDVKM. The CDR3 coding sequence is TGTGCCAGCAGTGGGGGGGCTGGCTATGGCTACACCTTC. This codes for CASSGGAGYGYTF.

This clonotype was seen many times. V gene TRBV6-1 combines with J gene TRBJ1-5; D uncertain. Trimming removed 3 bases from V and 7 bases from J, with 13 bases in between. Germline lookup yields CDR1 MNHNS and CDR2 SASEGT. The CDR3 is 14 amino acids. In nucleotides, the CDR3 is TGTGCCAGCAGTGATCGTTGGGTCGACCAGCCCCAGCATTTT. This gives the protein CASSDRWVDQPQHF.

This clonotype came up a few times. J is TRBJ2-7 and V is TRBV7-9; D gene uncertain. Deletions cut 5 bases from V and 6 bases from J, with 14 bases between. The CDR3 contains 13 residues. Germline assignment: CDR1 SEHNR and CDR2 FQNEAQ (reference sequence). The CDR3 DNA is TGTGCCAGCAGCAGGTCCTCCGCTCGCGAGCAGTACTTC. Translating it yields CASSRSSAREQYF.

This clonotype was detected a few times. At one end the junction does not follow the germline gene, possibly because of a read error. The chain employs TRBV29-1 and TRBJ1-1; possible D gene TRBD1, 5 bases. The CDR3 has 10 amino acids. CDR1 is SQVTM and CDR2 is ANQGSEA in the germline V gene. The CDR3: CSVEGGEGLF. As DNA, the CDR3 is TGCAGCGTTGAGGGGGGGGAAGGTCTCTTT.

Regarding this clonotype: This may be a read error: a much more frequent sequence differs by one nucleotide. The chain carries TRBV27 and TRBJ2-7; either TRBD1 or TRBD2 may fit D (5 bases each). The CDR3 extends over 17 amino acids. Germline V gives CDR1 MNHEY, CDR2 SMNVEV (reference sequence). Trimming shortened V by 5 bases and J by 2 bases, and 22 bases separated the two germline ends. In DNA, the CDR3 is TGTGCCAGCAGTGTGGGGGTGACTTGGAACTTAACCTACGAGCAGTACTTC. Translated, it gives CASSVGVTWNLTYEQYF.

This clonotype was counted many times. The CDR3 DNA reads as TGCGCCAGCAGCCCTTCCGCAGCCTCGAGGGGCTACACCTTC. This sequence encodes CASSPSAASRGYTF. J is TRBJ1-2 and V is TRBV4-1, with D unclear. V lost 4 bases and J 8 bases, leaving 17 bases between the germline ends. CDR1 and CDR2 (germline): MGHRA, YSYEKL. The CDR3 runs to 14 residues.

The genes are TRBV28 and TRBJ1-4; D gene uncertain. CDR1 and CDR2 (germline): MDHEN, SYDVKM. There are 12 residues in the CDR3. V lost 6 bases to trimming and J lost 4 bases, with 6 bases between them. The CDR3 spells CASRSYNEKLFF. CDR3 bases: TGTGCCAGCAGGTCTTATAATGAAAAACTGTTTTTT.

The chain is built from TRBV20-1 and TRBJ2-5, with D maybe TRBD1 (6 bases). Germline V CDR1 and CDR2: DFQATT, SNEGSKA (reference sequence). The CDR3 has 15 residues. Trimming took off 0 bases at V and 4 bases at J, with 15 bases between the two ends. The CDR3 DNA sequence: TGCAGTGCTAGAGATCGGGCGACAGGTGGAGAGACCCAGTACTTC. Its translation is CSARDRATGGETQYF.

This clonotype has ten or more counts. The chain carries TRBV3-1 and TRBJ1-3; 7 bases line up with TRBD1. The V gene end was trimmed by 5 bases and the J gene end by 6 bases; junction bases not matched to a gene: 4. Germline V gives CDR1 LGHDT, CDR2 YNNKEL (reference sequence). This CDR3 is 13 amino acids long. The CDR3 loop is CASSGTVVNTIYF. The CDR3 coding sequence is TGTGCCAGCAGCGGGACAGTCGTAAACACCATATATTTT.

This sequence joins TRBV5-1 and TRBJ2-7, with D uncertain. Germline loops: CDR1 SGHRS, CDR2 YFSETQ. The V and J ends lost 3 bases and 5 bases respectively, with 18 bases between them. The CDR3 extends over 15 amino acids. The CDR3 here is CASSSSIEALHEQYF. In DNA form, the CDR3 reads TGCGCCAGCAGCTCATCAATAGAGGCTCTACACGAGCAGTACTTC.

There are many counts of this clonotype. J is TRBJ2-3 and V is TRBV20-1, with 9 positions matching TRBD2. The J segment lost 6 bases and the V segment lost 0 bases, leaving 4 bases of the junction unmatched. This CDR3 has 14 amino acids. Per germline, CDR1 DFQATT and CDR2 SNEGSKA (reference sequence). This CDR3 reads CSARDVAGVDTQYF. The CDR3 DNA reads TGCAGTGCTAGAGATGTAGCGGGAGTGGATACGCAGTATTTT.

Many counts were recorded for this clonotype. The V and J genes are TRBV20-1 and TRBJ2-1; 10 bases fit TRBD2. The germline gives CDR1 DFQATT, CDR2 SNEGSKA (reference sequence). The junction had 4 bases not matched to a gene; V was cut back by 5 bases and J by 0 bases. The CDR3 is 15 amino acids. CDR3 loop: CSARGLAVSYNEQFF. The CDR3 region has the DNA TGCAGTGCTCGTGGACTAGCGGTCTCCTACAATGAGCAGTTCTTC.

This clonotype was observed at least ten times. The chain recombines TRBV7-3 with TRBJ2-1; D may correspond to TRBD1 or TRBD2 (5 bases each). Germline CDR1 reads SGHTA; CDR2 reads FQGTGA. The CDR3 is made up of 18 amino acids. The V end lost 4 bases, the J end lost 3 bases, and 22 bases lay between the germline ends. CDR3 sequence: CASSSLPNPGPHYNEQFF. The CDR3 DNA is TGTGCCAGCAGCTCCCTTCCCAATCCGGGACCACACTACAATGAGCAGTTCTTC.

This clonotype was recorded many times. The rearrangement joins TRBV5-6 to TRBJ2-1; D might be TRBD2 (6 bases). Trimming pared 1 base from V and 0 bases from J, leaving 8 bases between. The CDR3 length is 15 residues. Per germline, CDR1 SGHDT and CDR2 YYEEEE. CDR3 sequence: CASSLKGLSYNEQFF. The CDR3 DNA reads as TGTGCCAGCAGCTTGAAGGGACTCTCCTACAATGAGCAGTTCTTC.

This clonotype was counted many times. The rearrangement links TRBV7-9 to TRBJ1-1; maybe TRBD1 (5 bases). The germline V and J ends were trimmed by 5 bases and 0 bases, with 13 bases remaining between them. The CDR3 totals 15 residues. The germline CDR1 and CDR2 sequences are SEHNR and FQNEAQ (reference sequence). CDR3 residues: CASSLAGSVNTEAFF. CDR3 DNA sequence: TGTGCCAGCAGCCTCGCAGGGTCGGTGAACACTGAAGCTTTCTTT. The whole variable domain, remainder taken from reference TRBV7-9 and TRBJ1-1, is DTGVSQNPRHKITKRGQNVTFRCDPISEHNRLYWYRQTLGQGPEFLTYFQNEAQLEKSRLLSDRFSAERPKGSFSTLEIQRTEQGDSAMYLCASSLAGSVNTEAFFGQGTRLTVV.

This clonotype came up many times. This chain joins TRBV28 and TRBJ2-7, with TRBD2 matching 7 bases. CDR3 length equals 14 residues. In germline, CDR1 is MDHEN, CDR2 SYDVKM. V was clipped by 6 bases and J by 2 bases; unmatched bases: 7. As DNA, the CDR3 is TGTGCCAGCAGCTTCTGGACTAGTGCCTACGAGCAGTACTTC. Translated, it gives CASSFWTSAYEQYF.